The sequence of this T cell receptor (beta chain) was determined in a study of blood T cell repertoires in COVID-19. Profiling relied on immunoSEQ multiplex PCR, and the TCRdb table lists in-frame clones only, not all of them. The sample includes 250,000 to 400,000 clones, about nine tenths of them seen just once. This CDR3 contains 16 residues. Trimming removed 7 bases at V and 1 base at J, with 22 bases between. Per the germline V gene, CDR1 is SQVTM and CDR2 is ANQGSEA. V gene TRBV29-1 combines with J gene TRBJ1-1; D gene unclear. Input material: peripheral blood. The sequence derives from a woman in her 30s with COVID-19, enrolled during active disease. DNA of the CDR3: TGCAGCGCTCCCGGGCGGGGTTACGATGGGAACACTGAAGCTTTCTTT. This gives the protein CSAPGRGYDGNTEAFF.